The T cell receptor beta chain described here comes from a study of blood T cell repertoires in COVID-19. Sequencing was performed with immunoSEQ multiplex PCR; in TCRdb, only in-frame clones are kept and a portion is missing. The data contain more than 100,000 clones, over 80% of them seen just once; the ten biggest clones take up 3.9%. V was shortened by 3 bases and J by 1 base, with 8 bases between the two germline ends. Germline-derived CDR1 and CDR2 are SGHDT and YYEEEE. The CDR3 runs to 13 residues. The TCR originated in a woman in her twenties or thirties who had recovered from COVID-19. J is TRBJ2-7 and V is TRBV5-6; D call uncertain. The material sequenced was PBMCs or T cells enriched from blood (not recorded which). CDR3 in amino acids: CASSYTGSYEQYF. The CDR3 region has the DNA TGTGCCAGCAGCTATACGGGTTCCTACGAGCAGTACTTC.